This entry lists 18 T cell receptor beta chains sequenced from one sample in a study of CD4+ T cells in melanoma. Assay used: immunoSEQ multiplex PCR; TCRdb lists only in-frame clones, some missing. The repertoire holds nearly 50,000 clones, 89% seen once, with around 11% in the top ten. Material for sequencing was peripheral blood. Receptors originate from a human donor with melanoma.

The rearrangement uses TRBV19 and TRBJ2-7; D may be TRBD1 or TRBD2 (5 bases each). Trimming took 3 bases from V and 2 from J, leaving 11 bases between them. The CDR3 contains 14 residues. The germline gives CDR1 LNHDA, CDR2 SQIVND (reference sequence). The DNA for the CDR3 is TGTGCCAGTAGTATGGGGGACGTAGCCTACGAGCAGTACTTC. It encodes CASSMGDVAYEQYF.

By proportion, this clone is medium-sized. The chain has TRBV11-2 and TRBJ1-1, with D unresolved. The CDR3 sequence is 13 residues long. The V end was cut by 1 base, the J end by 4 bases, with 7 bases between. In germline, CDR1 is SGHAT, CDR2 FQNNGV. The CDR3 is CASSLGIVTEAFF. The CDR3 DNA is TGTGCCAGCAGCTTAGGGATAGTCACTGAAGCTTTCTTT.

This clone was counted once. The V gene is TRBV27, the J gene TRBJ1-5; D remains ambiguous. The V gene lost 6 bases and the J gene lost 6 bases, with 12 bases spanning the gap. Germline-derived CDR1 and CDR2 are MNHEY and SMNVEV (reference sequence). The CDR3 sequence is 13 residues long. This chain's CDR3 is CASSWVLGQPQHF. DNA of the CDR3: TGTGCCAGCAGCTGGGTTCTGGGTCAGCCCCAGCATTTT.

The V gene is TRBV2, the J gene TRBJ2-7; TRBD1 matches at 9 bases. The ends lost 4 bases at V and 2 bases at J; junction bases unmatched: 0. CDR1 SNHLY and CDR2 FYNNEI come from the germline V gene. The CDR3 is 13 amino acids. CDR3 in amino acids: CASSGQGAYEQYF. The CDR3 coding sequence is TGTGCCAGCAGTGGACAGGGGGCCTACGAGCAGTACTTC.

The chain couples TRBV10-1 to TRBJ2-1, with 7 bases that match TRBD1. Trimming cost V 6 bases and J 5 bases; bases outside gene matches: 13. This CDR3 has 16 amino acids. Germline CDR1 is WNHNN and CDR2 is SYGVQD (reference sequence). The CDR3 here is CASSEYSGTVNNEQFF. The CDR3 DNA reads as TGCGCCAGCAGCGAATACTCCGGGACAGTCAACAATGAGCAGTTCTTC.

This clone was recorded only once. The V call is TRBV2, the J call TRBJ2-5; the D is unclear. From germline, CDR1 is SNHLY and CDR2 FYNNEI. The germline V and J ends were trimmed by 1 base and 4 bases, with 7 bases remaining between them. The CDR3 spans 13 residues. The CDR3 region has the DNA TGTGCCAGCAGTGAAGACAGTTCAGAGACCCAGTACTTC. Translation: CASSEDSSETQYF.

J is TRBJ1-1 and V is TRBV13, with 8 bases fitting TRBD1. Per germline, CDR1 PRHDT and CDR2 FYEKMQ (reference sequence). The CDR3 is 13 amino acids. V shed 5 bases and J 5 bases; nucleotides not matched to a gene: 4. The CDR3 spells CASSKNRGTEAFF. CDR3 DNA sequence: TGTGCCAGCAGCAAAAACAGGGGGACTGAAGCTTTCTTT.

This clone was detected only once. The CDR3 DNA sequence: TGCGCCAGCAGCCCGGGGACTAGCGGGGGGGCGAGGCAAGAGACCCAGTACTTC. This encodes CASSPGTSGGARQETQYF. This chain links TRBV5-1 with TRBJ2-5; 16 nucleotides align to TRBD2. CDR3 length equals 18 residues. V was clipped by 4 bases and J by 2 bases; unmatched bases: 8. The germline gives CDR1 SGHRS, CDR2 YFSETQ.

Within the sample, this clone is large. V and J are TRBV2 and TRBJ1-6, with D possibly TRBD1 on 5 matching bases. Trimming shortened V by 6 bases and J by 1 base, and 10 bases separated the two germline ends. Germline V lookup: CDR1 SNHLY, CDR2 FYNNEI. The CDR3 loop spans 15 amino acids. The CDR3 sequence: CASRLQGSYNSPLHF. The CDR3 nucleotides read TGTGCCAGCAGACTCCAGGGTTCCTATAATTCACCCCTCCACTTT.

The J gene is TRBJ2-1, the V gene TRBV5-6; the D gene is possibly TRBD2 (5 bases). The germline V gene has CDR1 SGHDT and CDR2 YYEEEE. Trimming removed 1 base at V and 1 base at J, with 9 bases between. This CDR3 has 15 residues. The CDR3 loop is CASSLYGVSYNEQFF. CDR3 DNA: TGTGCCAGCAGCTTGTACGGGGTTTCCTACAATGAGCAGTTCTTC.

This clone showed up just once. The rearrangement joins TRBV7-2 to TRBJ1-1, with D hard to call. Germline V lookup: CDR1 SGHTA, CDR2 FQGNSA. Trimming cost V 5 bases and J 0 bases, with 10 bases left between them. The CDR3 is made up of 14 amino acids. Written as DNA, the CDR3 is TGTGCCAGCAGCCCGTCAACCGTGAACACTGAAGCTTTCTTT. Its translation: CASSPSTVNTEAFF.

This chain links TRBV27 with TRBJ1-1; 7 nucleotides align to TRBD1. CDR1 is MNHEY and CDR2 is SMNVEV in the germline V gene (reference sequence). V lost 5 bases, J lost 2 bases, and 5 bases stayed unmatched. This CDR3 region has 14 residues. This CDR3 reads CASSLGQANTEAFF. CDR3 coding DNA: TGTGCCAGCAGTCTCGGACAGGCAAACACTGAAGCTTTCTTT.

The chain employs TRBV6-5 and TRBJ2-5; the match to TRBD1 covers 9 bases. The J call is uncertain, as TRBJ2-7 better fits the DNA end. The germline CDR1 and CDR2 sequences are MNHEY and SVGAGI. This CDR3 has 15 amino acids. DNA for the CDR3: TGTGCCAGCAGCCCCGGACAGGGGAGGACCTACGAGCAGTACTTC. It translates to CASSPGQGRTYEQYF.

The chain joins TRBV4-1 to TRBJ1-1; TRBD1 aligns across 11 bases. CDR3 length: 15 residues. The V segment lost 0 bases and the J segment 5 bases; nucleotides outside the gene matches: 2. Germline lookup yields CDR1 MGHRA and CDR2 YSYEKL. The chain's CDR3 is CASSQEGTGGTEAFF. In DNA, the CDR3 is TGCGCCAGCAGCCAAGAAGGGACAGGGGGGACTGAAGCTTTCTTT.

This clone was seen only once. The CDR3 is CASSLEVGEQFF. The CDR3 DNA sequence: TGCGCCAGCAGCTTGGAAGTTGGCGAGCAGTTCTTC. The rearrangement uses TRBV5-1 and TRBJ2-1; D uncertain. The CDR3 extends over 12 amino acids. From germline, CDR1 is SGHRS and CDR2 YFSETQ. Trimming pared 0 bases from V and 10 bases from J, leaving 8 bases between.

The V call is TRBV5-4, the J call TRBJ1-2; perhaps TRBD1 as D (5 bases). Trimming took off 0 bases at V and 5 bases at J, with 11 bases between the two ends. This CDR3 has 14 residues. Germline V gene data show CDR1 as SGHNT and CDR2 as YYREEE (reference sequence). DNA for the CDR3: TGTGCCAGCAGCTTGGCGGGGGGAGGATATGGCTACACCTTC. It is translated as CASSLAGGGYGYTF.

The chain couples TRBV19 to TRBJ2-3; TRBD1 or TRBD2 may be the D gene (6 bases each). CDR3 length equals 12 residues. Trimming took off 6 bases at V and 5 bases at J, with 9 bases between the two ends. Germline CDR1 and CDR2: LNHDA and SQIVND (reference sequence). The CDR3 spells CASRKGGDTQYF. The DNA of the CDR3 is TGTGCCAGTAGGAAGGGGGGAGATACGCAGTATTTT.

The chain has TRBV5-1 and TRBJ1-1; D is unresolved. CDR1 SGHRS and CDR2 YFSETQ come from the germline V gene. V lost 0 bases and J lost 0, with 6 bases in between. The CDR3 length is 14 residues. The DNA of the CDR3 is TGCGCCAGCAGCTTGGCCGGGATGAACACTGAAGCTTTCTTT. This translates into CASSLAGMNTEAFF.